A single sample gave rise to the 31 T cell receptor beta chains below, sequenced in a study of CD8+ T cells in alopecia areata. As for treatment: oral pan-JAK inhibitor, 5-10 mg twice daily. RNA was extracted and reverse transcribed into cDNA as the sequencing template. TCRdb keeps only in-frame clones here, not all; method: immunoSEQ multiplex PCR. This table has 95,000 to 100,000 clones, 60% to 65% appearing once. The sample consisted of CD8+ T cells sorted from blood, taken at week 4, from a patient treated with tofacitinib. The receptors originated from a human donor with alopecia areata.

The V and J genes are TRBV5-1 and TRBJ2-3; 8 bases agree with TRBD1. Germline V gives CDR1 SGHRS, CDR2 YFSETQ. Unmatched junction bases numbered 9, after V lost 3 bases and J lost 6 bases. The CDR3 sequence is 15 residues long. CDR3 coding DNA: TGCGCCAGCAGCTCGGTGAGGGGACAGGCGGATACGCAGTATTTT. Residues: CASSSVRGQADTQYF.

The DNA for the CDR3 is TGTGCCAGCAGCGTAGAAGGACAGCAAGAGACCCAGTACTTC. This translates into CASSVEGQQETQYF. This chain connects TRBV9 to TRBJ2-5, with D possibly being TRBD1 (6 bases). Germline V gene lookup returns CDR1 SGDLS and CDR2 YYNGEE. The CDR3 loop spans 14 amino acids. V was shortened by 0 bases and J by 2 bases, with 8 bases between the two germline ends.

This sequence joins TRBV27 and TRBJ1-5, with D unclear. In germline, CDR1 is MNHEY, CDR2 SMNVEV (reference sequence). V gave up 5 bases and J gave up 1 base, with 9 bases separating them. This CDR3 has 14 residues. CDR3 residues: CASSPGSSNQPQHF. DNA of the CDR3: TGTGCCAGCAGTCCCGGGTCGAGCAATCAGCCCCAGCATTTT.

This clone was seen more than once but under ten times. The V call is TRBV23-1, the J call TRBJ2-2; 9 bases line up with TRBD2. TRBV23-1 is designated an ORF whose function remains uncertain. The CDR3 has 17 residues. The ends lost 4 bases at V and 1 base at J; junction bases unmatched: 7. The CDR3 DNA follows: TGCGCCAGCAGTCCGTCGAGAGCGGGGGGGAACACCGGGGAGCTGTTTTTT. Amino acids: CASSPSRAGGNTGELFF.

The chain employs TRBV5-6 and TRBJ2-1; 14 positions agree with TRBD2. The CDR3 is 15 amino acids. The V gene end was trimmed by 5 bases and the J gene end by 8 bases; junction bases not matched to a gene: 6. The germline gives CDR1 SGHDT, CDR2 YYEEEE. CDR3 coding DNA: TGTGCCAGCAGTTTCGGGACTAGCGGGAGCGATGAGCAGTTCTTC. It codes for CASSFGTSGSDEQFF.

This clone was observed a few times. V is TRBV30 and J is TRBJ2-7; no clear D. Germline CDR1 and CDR2: GTSNPN and SVGIG (reference sequence). The V and J ends lost 5 bases and 5 bases respectively, with 13 bases between them. CDR3 length: 12 residues. As DNA, the CDR3 is TGTGCCTGGGAGGTAGGGTTGAACGAGCAGTACTTC. This codes for CAWEVGLNEQYF.

This clone was observed a handful of times. The CDR3 DNA is TGCAGCGTTGAAGTACCAGGGATTAACACCGGGGAGCTGTTTTTT. Its protein is CSVEVPGINTGELFF. This chain connects TRBV29-1 to TRBJ2-2; maybe TRBD1 (5 bases). With 1 base removed from V and 2 bases from J, the gap between germline ends came to 11 bases. This CDR3 has 15 amino acids. CDR1 SQVTM and CDR2 ANQGSEA come from the germline V gene.

This chain uses TRBV29-1 with TRBJ2-7, with 8 bases matching TRBD2. V trimming: 5 bases; J trimming: 0 bases; junction bases outside the gene matches: 3. The CDR3 runs to 13 residues. Germline CDR1 and CDR2: SQVTM and ANQGSEA. In nucleotides, the CDR3 is TGCAGCGTTCGGGGGGGGAGCTCCTACGAGCAGTACTTC. It yields the protein CSVRGGSSYEQYF.

The chain couples TRBV27 to TRBJ2-3; no firm D call. Trimming took off 2 bases at V and 7 bases at J, with 19 bases between the two ends. Per the germline V gene, CDR1 is MNHEY and CDR2 is SMNVEV (reference sequence). The CDR3 length is 16 residues. The CDR3 bases are TGTGCCAGCAGTTTAATAGTGAGTCTGGGTCCTAATACGCAGTATTTT. This translates into CASSLIVSLGPNTQYF.

This clone was seen just once. The J gene is TRBJ2-4, the V gene TRBV5-6; 8 bases align to TRBD2. The CDR3 has 16 residues. Germline CDR1 and CDR2: SGHDT and YYEEEE. J gave up 6 bases and V 0 bases, and 8 bases lay outside the gene matches. The CDR3 nucleotides read TGTGCCAGCAGCTTGGAAGCGGGAGCAGAACTAAACATTCAGTACTTC. It codes for CASSLEAGAELNIQYF.

This chain links TRBV18 with TRBJ1-1; D is perhaps TRBD1 (5 bases). Germline V gene data show CDR1 as KGHSH and CDR2 as LQKENI. The CDR3 totals 13 residues. With 0 bases removed from V and 4 bases from J, the gap between germline ends came to 6 bases. CDR3: CASSPPGVTEAFF. The CDR3, as DNA: TGTGCCAGCTCACCACCGGGGGTCACTGAAGCTTTCTTT.

The table lists this clone with a few counts. The chain is built from TRBV29-1 and TRBJ2-7; 9 bases match TRBD1. Germline V gene lookup returns CDR1 SQVTM and CDR2 ANQGSEA. The CDR3 has 13 amino acids. V dropped 5 bases and J dropped 2; count of bases not matched to a gene: 4. CDR3 nucleotide sequence: TGCAGCGTTCGACAGGGGGGAGCCTACGAGCAGTACTTC. Its protein product is CSVRQGGAYEQYF.

The rearrangement uses TRBV7-9 and TRBJ2-2; TRBD1 aligns across 8 bases. Germline loops: CDR1 SEHNR, CDR2 FQNEAQ (reference sequence). V was clipped by 8 bases and J by 1 base; unmatched bases: 12. This CDR3 contains 17 residues. CDR3 in amino acids: CASETDRAQGNTGELFF. CDR3 bases: TGTGCCAGCGAAACGGACAGGGCTCAAGGGAACACCGGGGAGCTGTTTTTT.

The V gene is TRBV28, the J gene TRBJ2-7, with D hard to call. The V gene's germline CDR1 is MDHEN and CDR2 SYDVKM. V gave up 5 bases and J gave up 2 bases, with 16 bases separating them. The CDR3 covers 15 residues. The CDR3 nucleotides read TGTGCCAGCAGTCTAACGGCCAGGTTAACCTACGAGCAGTACTTC. Translation: CASSLTARLTYEQYF.

This clone was picked up many times. Other nucleotide sequences in the sample specify the same CDR3. This chain's CDR3 is CASSVESSGGSDTQYF. CDR3 nucleotide sequence: TGTGCCAGCAGCGTAGAGTCTAGCGGGGGGTCAGATACGCAGTATTTT. The chain employs TRBV9 and TRBJ2-3; the match to TRBD2 covers 11 bases. There are 16 residues in the CDR3. The J segment lost 4 bases and the V segment lost 0 bases, leaving 4 bases of the junction unmatched. Germline CDR1 and CDR2: SGDLS and YYNGEE.

This clone was found a few times. This chain joins TRBV7-9 and TRBJ2-7, with 10 bases fitting TRBD1. V lost 3 bases to trimming and J lost 5 bases; unmatched junction nucleotides: 7. CDR3 length: 15 amino acids. Germline values: CDR1 SEHNR, CDR2 FQNEAQ (reference sequence). The CDR3 loop is CASSFPRDRGDEQYF. CDR3 coding DNA: TGTGCCAGCAGCTTCCCCCGGGACAGGGGAGACGAGCAGTACTTC.

The chain employs TRBV7-2 and TRBJ1-6; D is unclear. Trimming took 5 bases from V and 2 from J, leaving 10 bases between them. Germline lookup yields CDR1 SGHTA and CDR2 FQGNSA. The CDR3 has 15 residues. This CDR3 reads CASSPWSPYNSPLHF. CDR3 in DNA: TGTGCCAGCAGCCCCTGGTCTCCCTATAATTCACCCCTCCACTTT.

The rearrangement uses TRBV6-5 and TRBJ2-1, with D tentatively TRBD2 (5 bases). CDR3 length: 13 amino acids. Looked up from germline, CDR1 is MNHEY and CDR2 is SVGAGI. V dropped 6 bases and J dropped 7 bases, with 13 bases sitting between them. The CDR3 DNA is TGTGCCAGCAGGACTACTTGGAATAATGAGCAGTTCTTC. Translation: CASRTTWNNEQFF.

This chain uses TRBV29-1 with TRBJ2-2, with TRBD2 matching 8 bases. The CDR3 loop spans 14 amino acids. Per the germline V gene, CDR1 is SQVTM and CDR2 is ANQGSEA. Trimming cost V 5 bases and J 7 bases; bases outside gene matches: 9. CDR3 nucleotides: TGCAGCGTTCCCGGCGGGGGGCCTGGCGGGGAGCTGTTTTTT. Translation gives CSVPGGGPGGELFF.

This clone appeared a single time. The genes are TRBV11-2 and TRBJ1-1; 10 bases agree with TRBD1. J gave up 4 bases and V 5 bases, and 4 bases lay outside the gene matches. Per the germline V gene, CDR1 is SGHAT and CDR2 is FQNNGV. The CDR3 has 14 amino acids. The CDR3 nucleotides read TGTGCCAGCAGCCCGGGACAGGGGATCACTGAAGCTTTCTTT. This sequence encodes CASSPGQGITEAFF. The whole variable domain, remainder taken from reference TRBV11-2 and TRBJ1-1, is EAGVAQSPRYKIIEKRQSVAFWCNPISGHATLYWYQQILGQGPKLLIQFQNNGVVDDSQLPKDRFSAERLKGVDSTLKIQPAKLEDSAVYLCASSPGQGITEAFFGQGTRLTVV.

The chain combines TRBV19 with TRBJ1-5; D remains unclear. The length of the CDR3 is 13 residues. Germline assignment: CDR1 LNHDA and CDR2 SQIVND (reference sequence). Trimming left V 4 bases short and J 10 bases short, with 14 bases between. Here the CDR3 reads CASSTSPPYPQHF. CDR3 nucleotide sequence: TGTGCCAGTAGTACATCGCCCCCTTACCCCCAGCATTTT.

This clone appeared a single time. This chain joins TRBV27 and TRBJ2-1, with a possible D match to TRBD2 (6 bases). Trimming took off 4 bases at V and 0 bases at J, with 10 bases between the two ends. The CDR3 contains 15 residues. CDR1 and CDR2 (germline): MNHEY, SMNVEV (reference sequence). CDR3: CASSWEDSSYNEQFF. The CDR3 coding sequence is TGTGCCAGCAGTTGGGAGGATAGCTCCTACAATGAGCAGTTCTTC.

V is TRBV27 and J is TRBJ2-5; D not certain. Germline CDR1 reads MNHEY; CDR2 reads SMNVEV (reference sequence). Trimming pared 6 bases from V and 3 bases from J, leaving 8 bases between. CDR3 length equals 12 residues. CDR3 bases: TGTGCCAGCAGCGATTTAGAAGAGACCCAGTACTTC. Translating gives CASSDLEETQYF.

J is TRBJ1-2 and V is TRBV11-2; a possible D gene is TRBD1 (5 bases). The CDR3 covers 13 residues. V gave up 5 bases and J gave up 0 bases, with 7 bases separating them. Germline V gene data show CDR1 as SGHAT and CDR2 as FQNNGV. The CDR3 DNA is TGTGCCAGCAGCGGGGGAGCTAACTATGGCTACACCTTC. Its protein is CASSGGANYGYTF.

This rearrangement joins TRBV9 to TRBJ2-7; 7 bases fit TRBD2. The CDR3 has 16 residues. V was clipped by 0 bases and J by 0 bases; unmatched bases: 6. CDR1 and CDR2 (germline): SGDLS, YYNGEE. CDR3 amino acids: CASSVGPGGGSYEQYF. The DNA for the CDR3 is TGTGCCAGCAGCGTAGGCCCGGGAGGCGGCTCCTACGAGCAGTACTTC.

This chain uses TRBV6-5 with TRBJ2-7; D possibly corresponds to TRBD1 (6 bases). The CDR3 is 14 amino acids. The ends were cut back, 5 bases at V and 4 bases at J, with 15 bases in the middle. Germline V gene data show CDR1 as MNHEY and CDR2 as SVGAGI. CDR3 sequence: CASSMPGQAYEQYF. Written as DNA, the CDR3 is TGTGCCAGCAGTATGCCGGGACAAGCATACGAGCAGTACTTC.

The V and J genes are TRBV5-1 and TRBJ1-1, with D uncertain. The V end lost 1 base, the J end lost 0 bases, and 10 bases lay between the germline ends. Germline values: CDR1 SGHRS, CDR2 YFSETQ. The CDR3 extends over 15 amino acids. CDR3 DNA: TGCGCCAGCAGCTTGAGGGCAGGCATGAACACTGAAGCTTTCTTT. Its protein product is CASSLRAGMNTEAFF.

The rearrangement uses TRBV25-1 and TRBJ2-2; the match to TRBD1 covers 8 bases. From germline, CDR1 is MGHDK and CDR2 SYGVNS. CDR3 length: 18 amino acids. V was pared by 4 bases and J by 1 base, with 11 bases of the junction left unmatched. The CDR3 DNA follows: TGTGCCAGCAGTGTCTATCGAGACAGGGGCGTGAACACCGGGGAGCTGTTTTTT. It codes for CASSVYRDRGVNTGELFF.

The chain has TRBV5-1 and TRBJ2-7, with TRBD1 matching 10 bases. Germline CDR1 reads SGHRS; CDR2 reads YFSETQ. This CDR3 spans 15 amino acids. The ends lost 4 bases at V and 4 bases at J; junction bases unmatched: 8. The CDR3 here is CASSPGTGEGYEQYF. The CDR3 region has the DNA TGCGCCAGCAGCCCCGGGACAGGGGAGGGGTACGAGCAGTACTTC.

V gene TRBV7-8 combines with J gene TRBJ2-2; 11 bases are a match to TRBD2. Germline V lookup: CDR1 SGHVS, CDR2 FQNEAQ. Germline trimming cut 0 bases from V and 1 base from J; bases unmatched to any gene: 4. The CDR3 spans 18 residues. The CDR3 spells CASSLAASGGLNTGELFF. DNA of the CDR3: TGTGCCAGCAGCTTAGCGGCTAGCGGGGGGTTGAACACCGGGGAGCTGTTTTTT.

The gene calls are TRBV15 and TRBJ2-1; D may be TRBD2 (5 bases). CDR1 is LNHNV and CDR2 is YYDKDF in the germline V gene (reference sequence). CDR3 length: 13 residues. Trimming stripped 4 bases from V and 5 bases from J, with 9 bases between. This CDR3 reads CATSMDGDNEQFF. In nucleotides, the CDR3 is TGTGCCACCAGCATGGACGGGGACAATGAGCAGTTCTTC.